The TCR beta chain under discussion was sequenced for a study of shared clonotypes between healthy human individuals. This table comes from immunoSEQ multiplex PCR, and its TCRdb copy is limited to in-frame clones, with some not included. This table has a few million clones, about 90% appearing once. The source material was naive CD4+ T cells from PBMCs. Subset specified: CD45RA+ positively selected. The clonotype originates from a man younger than 30 in good health. Some clones in this sample may be carry-over from other donors' samples.

The CDR3 is CASSLGTSGRVITDTQYF. CDR3 sequence (DNA): TGTGCCAGCAGCTTGGGGACTAGCGGGAGGGTGATCACAGATACGCAGTATTTT. The V gene is TRBV5-4, the J gene TRBJ2-3, with 15 positions matching TRBD2. Trimming took 0 bases from V and 2 from J; bases not matched to a gene: 4. The CDR3 sequence is 18 residues long. Looked up from germline, CDR1 is SGHNT and CDR2 is YYREEE (reference sequence).